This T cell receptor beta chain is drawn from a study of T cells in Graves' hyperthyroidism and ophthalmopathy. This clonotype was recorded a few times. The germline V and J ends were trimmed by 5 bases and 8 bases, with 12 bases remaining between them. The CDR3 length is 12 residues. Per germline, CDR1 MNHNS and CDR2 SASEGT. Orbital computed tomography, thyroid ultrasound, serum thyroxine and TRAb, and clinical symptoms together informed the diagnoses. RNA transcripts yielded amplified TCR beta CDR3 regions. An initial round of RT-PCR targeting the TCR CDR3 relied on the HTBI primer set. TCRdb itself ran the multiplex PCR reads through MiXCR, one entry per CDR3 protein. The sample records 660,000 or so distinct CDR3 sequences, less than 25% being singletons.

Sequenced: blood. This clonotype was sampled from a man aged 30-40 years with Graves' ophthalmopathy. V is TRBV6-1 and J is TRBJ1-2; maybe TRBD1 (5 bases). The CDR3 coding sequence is TGTGCCAGCAGTCTCAGGGATGGAGGCTACACCTTC. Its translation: CASSLRDGGYTF.